These T cell receptor beta chains were read from a single sample in a study of T cell repertoires in cytomegalovirus infection. From the reads, TCRdb called clonotypes with MiXCR, one entry per CDR3 protein. This repertoire shows 340,000 or so distinct CDR3 sequences, approximately 25% found once; its top ten account for 13%. For these TCRs, the target antigens are not known. The source material was cultured PBMCs, sampled from culture after CMV antigen stimulation. The receptors stem from a human donor in good health (CMV status not recorded). Some clones in this sample may be carry-over from other donors' samples. The CDR3 runs from the conserved cysteine through the conserved F or W. D genes are given only for firm matches. Clone sizes are given selectively: once, few, many, or a class where the clone is expanded.

TRBV12-3/TRBV12-4	TRBJ1-2	-	-	CASSPGGNGYTF	TGTGCCAGCAGTCCTGGGGGGAATGGCTACACCTTC
TRBV4-1	TRBJ2-3	few	-	CASRQVAGSGTDTQYF	TGCGCCAGCAGACAAGTAGCAGGGAGTGGAACAGATACGCAGTATTTT
TRBV11-2	TRBJ2-1	few	-	CASSSQGGGSSYNEQFF	TGTGCCAGCAGCTCCCAGGGGGGTGGGAGCTCCTACAATGAGCAGTTCTTC
TRBV7-2	TRBJ2-1	few	TRBD2	CASSLFQGGSGDEQFF	TGTGCCAGCAGCTTATTCCAGGGAGGGTCCGGGGATGAGCAGTTCTTC
TRBV7-2	TRBJ2-7	many	-	CASSFFGDGEQYF	TGTGCCAGCAGCTTCTTCGGGGACGGCGAGCAGTACTTC
TRBV7-2	TRBJ2-5	once	-	CATSLAIGETQYF	TGTGCTACCAGCTTAGCAATTGGGGAGACCCAGTACTTC
TRBV20-1	TRBJ2-3	-	TRBD1	CSAREPGQGSDTQYF	TGCAGTGCTAGGGAACCGGGACAGGGGTCAGATACGCAGTATTTT
TRBV20-1	TRBJ2-1	few	-	CSARLWGPSHPYNEQFF	TGCAGTGCTAGGTTATGGGGACCCAGCCACCCGTACAATGAGCAGTTCTTC
TRBV7-8	TRBJ2-5	many	TRBD2	CASSSTGLAGGKTQYF	TGTGCCAGCAGCTCCACGGGACTAGCGGGGGGGAAGACCCAGTACTTC
TRBV4-2	TRBJ2-5	-	TRBD2	CASSQGRGVDETQYF	TGTGCCAGCAGCCAAGGCCGGGGGGTGGATGAGACCCAGTACTTC
TRBV7-8	TRBJ2-5	many	TRBD2	CASSVAGTSGRETQYF	TGTGCCAGCAGCGTGGCAGGGACTAGCGGGAGGGAGACCCAGTACTTC
TRBV5-6	TRBJ2-1	-	-	CASSGWDEQFF	TGTGCCAGCAGCGGGTGGGATGAGCAGTTCTTC
TRBV28	TRBJ1-1	few	-	CASSPTWTFDTEAFF	TGTGCCAGCAGTCCAACCTGGACGTTTGACACTGAAGCTTTCTTT
TRBV7-2	TRBJ1-1	few	-	CASSLSGGRTAEAFF	TGTGCCAGCAGCTTAAGTGGCGGACGAACGGCTGAAGCTTTCTTT
TRBV6-2/TRBV6-3	TRBJ1-5	-	TRBD1	CASSWGQDRNQPQHF	TGTGCCAGCAGTTGGGGACAGGACCGCAATCAGCCCCAGCATTTT
TRBV5-4	TRBJ2-1	-	TRBD2	CASRRWTSGDRGEQFF	TGTGCCAGCAGGCGATGGACTAGCGGGGATCGGGGAGAGCAGTTCTTC
TRBV2	TRBJ1-5	once	-	CASSGTENQPQHF	TGTGCCAGCAGCGGGACGGAGAATCAGCCCCAGCATTTT
TRBV5-8	TRBJ2-3	-	TRBD2	CASSLKLAGRDTQYF	TGTGCCAGCAGCTTGAAGCTAGCGGGAAGGGATACGCAGTATTTT
TRBV7-2	TRBJ2-1	few	TRBD2	CASSALSVTSGHNEQFF	TGTGCCAGCAGCGCGTTATCTGTGACTAGCGGTCACAATGAGCAGTTCTTC
TRBV7-6	TRBJ2-1	many	TRBD2	CASSLSAGEGNEQFF	TGTGCCAGCAGCTTATCAGCGGGAGAGGGTAATGAGCAGTTCTTC
TRBV7-2	TRBJ2-7	few	-	CASSLVRGSEQYF	TGTGCCAGCAGCTTAGTGCGCGGGTCCGAGCAGTACTTC
TRBV27	TRBJ2-1	-	-	CASSLEFGRGRSYNEQFF	TGTGCCAGCAGTTTGGAATTTGGTCGGGGAAGGTCCTACAATGAGCAGTTCTTC
TRBV4-1	TRBJ2-7	few	TRBD1	CASSPPGTGRNEQYF	TGCGCCAGCAGCCCGCCCGGGACAGGGAGAAACGAGCAGTACTTC
TRBV6-1	TRBJ2-6	-	TRBD1	CASSRQGKGSGANVLTF	TGTGCCAGCAGCAGACAGGGAAAAGGATCTGGGGCCAACGTCCTGACTTTC
TRBV29-1	TRBJ2-5	-	-	CSGANWGTPQETQYF	TGCAGCGGCGCGAATTGGGGGACCCCACAAGAGACCCAGTACTTC
TRBV6-2/TRBV6-3	TRBJ2-1	-	-	CASSLRLSGHREYEQFF	TGTGCCAGCAGTCTACGCCTATCCGGACACCGGGAATACGAGCAGTTCTTC
TRBV7-2	TRBJ2-1	many	-	CASSYPAQYNEQFF	TGTGCCAGCAGCTACCCGGCGCAGTACAATGAGCAGTTCTTC
TRBV20-1	TRBJ2-5	-	-	CSASRQVRETETQYF	TGCAGTGCTAGTCGTCAGGTGCGGGAAACGGAGACCCAGTACTTC
TRBV7-2	TRBJ2-1	-	-	CASTLAVFNEQFF	TGTGCCAGCACTCTGGCGGTTTTCAATGAGCAGTTCTTC
TRBV3-1	TRBJ2-7	-	-	CASSPGITRYEQYF	TGTGCCAGCAGCCCCGGGATTACACGCTACGAGCAGTACTTC
TRBV5-1	TRBJ2-7	-	-	CASSLGGSDYEQYF	TGCGCCAGCAGCTTAGGGGGGTCGGACTACGAGCAGTACTTC
TRBV6-1	TRBJ2-6	few	-	CASSGSHTGGSGANVLTF	TGTGCCAGCAGTGGAAGCCATACCGGGGGATCTGGGGCCAACGTCCTGACTTTC
TRBV4-1	TRBJ1-2	-	-	CASSQDLSSYGYTF	TGCGCCAGCAGCCAAGATCTCTCGAGCTATGGCTACACCTTC
TRBV18	TRBJ2-3	-	-	CASSLDTPTDTQYF	TGTGCCAGCTCACTGGACACCCCAACAGATACGCAGTATTTT
TRBV6-2/TRBV6-3	TRBJ2-6	-	-	CASSYRGRGIGANVLTF	TGTGCCAGCAGTTATCGAGGACGTGGGATTGGGGCCAACGTCCTGACTTTC
TRBV4-2	TRBJ2-2	-	TRBD1	CASSQPGTGGSGELFF	TGTGCCAGCAGCCAACCCGGGACAGGGGGCTCCGGGGAGCTGTTTTTT
TRBV11-3	TRBJ1-5	many	-	CASSYRDGQPQHF	TGTGCCAGCAGCTACAGGGACGGTCAGCCCCAGCATTTT
TRBV7-6	TRBJ2-3	many	TRBD1	CASSFNHRGTSTDTQYF	TGTGCCAGCAGCTTCAACCACAGGGGTACGAGCACAGATACGCAGTATTTT
TRBV14	TRBJ1-6	few	-	CASSHPAGVVSPLHF	TGTGCCAGCAGCCACCCAGCGGGGGTAGTCTCACCCCTCCACTTT
TRBV7-9	TRBJ2-5	many	TRBD2	CASSVLAGVETQYF	TGTGCCAGCAGCGTCCTAGCGGGAGTGGAGACCCAGTACTTC
TRBV27	TRBJ2-1	-	-	CASSLSSSNEQFF	TGTGCCAGCAGTTTAAGCTCGAGTAATGAGCAGTTCTTC
TRBV19	TRBJ2-7	-	-	CASSGGLPYTYEQYF	TGTGCCAGTAGTGGCGGACTACCGTACACCTACGAGCAGTACTTC
TRBV11-2	TRBJ1-1	few	-	CASSLPMNTEAFF	TGTGCCAGCAGCTTACCGATGAACACTGAAGCTTTCTTT
TRBV20-1	TRBJ2-5	-	TRBD1	CSARVGTGEETQYF	TGCAGTGCTAGAGTAGGGACAGGGGAAGAGACCCAGTACTTC
TRBV11-2	TRBJ2-7	many	TRBD1	CASSSWDRVYEQYF	TGTGCCAGCAGCTCCTGGGACAGGGTCTACGAGCAGTACTTC
TRBV7-2	TRBJ1-5	many	TRBD1	CASSSTGGHNQPQHF	TGTGCCAGCAGCTCCACAGGGGGCCACAATCAGCCCCAGCATTTT
TRBV6-2/TRBV6-3	TRBJ2-1	many	TRBD1	CASSRDRERGNEQFF	TGTGCCAGCAGTAGGGACAGGGAGAGGGGCAATGAGCAGTTCTTC
TRBV11-2	TRBJ1-1	-	-	CASSWDRGANTEAFF	TGTGCCAGCAGTTGGGATAGAGGGGCGAACACTGAAGCTTTCTTT
TRBV7-9	TRBJ2-2	few	-	CASSILAGTAGELFF	TGTGCCAGCAGCATCCTTGCAGGGACCGCCGGGGAGCTGTTTTTT
TRBV9	TRBJ2-7	-	-	CASSPQIADGEQYF	TGTGCCAGCAGCCCACAAATCGCGGACGGCGAGCAGTACTTC
TRBV6-1	TRBJ1-5	few	-	CASSRGEDQPQHF	TGTGCCAGCAGTAGGGGGGAGGATCAGCCCCAGCATTTT
TRBV4-1	TRBJ1-1	few	TRBD1	CASSQDGTGVLHPNTEAFF	TGCGCCAGCAGCCAAGACGGGACAGGGGTACTCCACCCGAACACTGAAGCTTTCTTT
TRBV19	TRBJ2-7	-	-	CASMEGAKNEQYF	TGTGCCAGTATGGAGGGAGCCAAGAACGAGCAGTACTTC
TRBV7-9	TRBJ2-3	many	TRBD1	CASSLEDRVDTQYF	TGTGCCAGCAGCTTAGAGGACAGGGTCGATACGCAGTATTTT
TRBV4-1	TRBJ1-2	-	-	CASSQDLTGNYGYTF	TGCGCCAGCAGCCAGGACCTGACGGGAAACTATGGCTACACCTTC
TRBV6-4	TRBJ2-1	few	-	CASSDSGLARNEQFF	TGTGCCAGCAGTGACTCTGGGCTAGCTCGCAATGAGCAGTTCTTC
TRBV7-9	TRBJ2-1	few	-	CASSLAQGAYNEQFF	TGTGCCAGCAGCTTAGCGCAGGGAGCATACAATGAGCAGTTCTTC
TRBV9	TRBJ2-7	few	TRBD1	CASSSGTANAYEQYF	TGTGCCAGCAGCTCCGGGACAGCCAATGCTTACGAGCAGTACTTC
TRBV7-2	TRBJ2-6	few	-	CASSSPTGANVLTF	TGTGCCAGCAGCTCGCCGACTGGGGCCAACGTCCTGACTTTC